These T cell receptor beta chains were read from a single sample in a study of blood T cells in healthy people across ages. Each CDR3 protein is one row after TCRdb ran MiXCR on the 5' RACE reads. The repertoire includes around 780,000 distinct CDR3 sequences, roughly 25% of them detected once, and about 3% sits in the top ten. The same sample was also used in a study of T cells of mothers and their children.

Sequencing used blood. The source of these receptors is a boy aged 5-17 years in good health. CDR3s include the opening cysteine and the closing phenylalanine or tryptophan. The D gene is left open where the match is weak. Clone size is shown for a subset of rows, as once, few, many or a class of expanded clone.

j_call clone_size d_call v_call cdr3_aa cdr3_nt
TRBJ1-1 few . TRBV4-1 CASSQANRAYTEAFF TGCGCCAGCAGCCAAGCAAACAGGGCCTACACTGAAGCTTTCTTT
TRBJ2-7 . . TRBV30 CAWSPGGQWQYF TGTGCCTGGAGCCCTGGGGGACAATGGCAGTACTTC
TRBJ2-5 . TRBD1 TRBV5-1 CASSSTGQGGETQYF TGCGCCAGCAGCTCAACCGGACAGGGGGGGGAGACCCAGTACTTC
TRBJ2-3 few . TRBV7-8 CASSLVSGPTDTQYF TGTGCCAGCAGCTTAGTTAGCGGTCCCACAGATACGCAGTATTTT
TRBJ1-1 few . TRBV5-5 CASRLSQSPMNTEAFF TGTGCCAGCAGGCTGTCGCAGTCACCTATGAACACTGAAGCTTTCTTT
TRBJ1-2 . TRBD1 TRBV3-1 CASSQGLRGTGEGYTF TGTGCCAGCAGCCAAGGGCTCCGCGGGACAGGGGAAGGCTACACCTTC
TRBJ1-1 . . TRBV20-1 CSALGGNTEAFF TGCAGTGCTTTAGGAGGGAACACTGAAGCTTTCTTT
TRBJ1-2 . TRBD1 TRBV14 CASSQDLRGQGAYGYTF TGTGCCAGCAGCCAAGATTTACGAGGACAGGGGGCCTATGGCTACACCTTC
TRBJ1-1 few . TRBV20-1 CSARELGAGTEAFF TGCAGTGCTAGAGAACTGGGCGCCGGCACTGAAGCTTTCTTT
TRBJ2-7 few TRBD1 TRBV29-1 CSVLTGTGIGEQYF TGCAGCGTACTGACCGGGACAGGGATCGGCGAGCAGTACTTC
TRBJ2-4 few TRBD1 TRBV10-2 CASSETGGTAKNIQYF TGCGCCAGCAGTGAGACAGGGGGCACAGCCAAAAACATTCAGTACTTC
TRBJ1-5 few . TRBV10-3 CAISAREGRDQPQHF TGTGCCATCAGTGCAAGGGAGGGAAGGGATCAGCCCCAGCATTTT
TRBJ2-4 many . TRBV7-2 CASSLTGTKNIQYF TGTGCCAGCAGCTTAACAGGGACCAAAAACATTCAGTACTTC
TRBJ2-5 . . TRBV29-1 CSVEQGGSEETQYF TGCAGCGTGGAACAGGGTGGCAGCGAAGAGACCCAGTACTTC
TRBJ2-1 few . TRBV20-1 CSARSPGAGDDEQFF TGCAGTGCTAGATCCCCGGGGGCCGGAGACGATGAGCAGTTCTTC
TRBJ1-2 . . TRBV29-1 CSAVGAGSWYGYTF TGCAGCGCCGTGGGGGCAGGGTCTTGGTATGGCTACACCTTC